This T cell receptor (beta chain) derives from a study of molecular identifiers for immune sequencing clone quantification. Sorting isolated naive CD8 T cells as CD8+CD4-CCR7+CD45RA+ events. This clonotype was recorded many times. As yet, its antigen is unknown. One entry per CDR3 protein, called by TCRdb with MiXCR from the PCR reads. Among 460,000 or so distinct CDR3 sequences listed, around 21% were seen once. Germline V gives CDR1 MGHRA, CDR2 YSYEKL. Deletions cut 4 bases from V and 2 bases from J, with 11 bases between. The CDR3 runs 14 residues. Regarding the study as a whole: Clone sizes could be underestimated for highly expanded clones when identical TCR molecules share a barcode.

Material for sequencing was naive CD8+ T cells from blood, with Jurkat cell RNA spiked in. Subset here: FACS-sorted CD8+CD4-CCR7+CD45RA+ naive T cells. The source is a human donor in good health. Some libraries in this study had Jurkat cell RNA spiked in. The J gene is TRBJ2-5, the V gene TRBV4-1; perhaps TRBD1 as D (5 bases). The CDR3 region has the DNA TGCGCCAGCAGCCGACCACAGGTTCAAGAGACCCAGTACTTC. Residues: CASSRPQVQETQYF.